This T cell receptor beta chain was sequenced in a study of shared clonotypes between healthy human individuals. The assay ran at deep level. Genomic DNA (from each subset) was split evenly across several immunoSEQ plates. Assay: immunoSEQ multiplex PCR; the TCRdb copy retains only in-frame clones and omits some. The repertoire has about 2 million clones, 85% to 95% of them found once; the top ten carry 1% to 1.5%. As for this clone: Its specificity is not known.

Naive-designated CD8 cells lacked CD45RO, were positively enriched for CCR7, and omitted terminally differentiated effector memory CD45RA+ cells. The ends lost 5 bases at V and 3 bases at J; junction bases unmatched: 8. The CDR3 has 15 amino acids. The germline V gene has CDR1 MNHNY and CDR2 SVGAGI (reference sequence). Study results and caveats: What rarefaction showed was incomplete sorted-subset sequencing despite large depth. Non-shared clonotypes were found to have lower generation probabilities than the clonotypes that were shared by all four of the sorted-subset donors.

The chain couples TRBV6-6 to TRBJ2-3, with TRBD2 matching 7 bases. The specimen sequenced was naive CD8+ T cells sorted from blood. This receptor was obtained from a man in his late teens or twenties in good health. CDR3 coding DNA: TGTGCCAGCAGTCTCGGACTAGACGGGACAGATACGCAGTATTTT. Protein sequence: CASSLGLDGTDTQYF.